The clone carrying this T cell receptor beta chain was seen repeatedly, ten times or more. The antigen is undetermined. The CDR3 end lies 3 residues beyond the end of the read and is filled in from the germline J gene. Trimming removed 1 base from V and 4 bases from J; junction bases left unmatched: 14. Germline values: CDR1 MNHNS, CDR2 SASEGT. The CDR3 runs 18 residues. Assay: immunoSEQ multiplex PCR; the TCRdb copy retains only in-frame clones and omits some. The sample shows approximately 17,000 clones, none of them appearing just once. The entry originates in a study of T cell clonality in common variable immunodeficiency. Notes on the study in general: Reportedly, TCR beta sequences from common variable immunodeficiency showed fewer deletions and N-nucleotide insertions.

The CVID group had approximately 14 females and some 31 males, mean age roughly 40. Caucasian heritage predominated among both patients and controls. For at least one year, all CVID subjects received replacement immunoglobulin. Blood came from CVID subjects not ill and not taking immunomodulatory or immunosuppressive medication. The source material was peripheral blood mononuclear cells. V gene TRBV6-1 combines with J gene TRBJ2-5, with 8 bases lining up with TRBD1. The TCR was taken from a human donor with common variable immunodeficiency. CDR3 region: CASSEGEDRARSRETQYF. The sequenced part of the CDR3 DNA is TGTGCCAGCAGTGAAGGGGAGGACAGGGCTAGATCAAGAGAGACC.